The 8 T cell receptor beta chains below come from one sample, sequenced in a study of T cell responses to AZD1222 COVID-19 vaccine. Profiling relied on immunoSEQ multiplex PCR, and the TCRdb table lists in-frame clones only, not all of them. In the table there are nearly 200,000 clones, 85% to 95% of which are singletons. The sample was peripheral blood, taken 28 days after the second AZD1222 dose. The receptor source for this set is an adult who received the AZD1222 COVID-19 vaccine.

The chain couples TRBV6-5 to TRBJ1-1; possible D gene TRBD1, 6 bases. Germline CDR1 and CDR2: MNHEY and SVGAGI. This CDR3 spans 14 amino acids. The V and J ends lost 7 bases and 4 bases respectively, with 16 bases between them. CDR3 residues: CASKIQGIRTEAFF. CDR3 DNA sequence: TGTGCCAGCAAAATCCAGGGGATCCGCACTGAAGCTTTCTTT.

CDR3 coding DNA: TGTGCCACCAGCGGGGGGGGTCAAGAGACCCAGTACTTC. This translates into CATSGGGQETQYF. The chain employs TRBV2 and TRBJ2-5; 10 bases map to TRBD2. Losses at the gene ends were 10 bases for V and 2 bases for J; bases not matched to a gene: 4. The CDR3 spans 13 residues. Germline V gene lookup returns CDR1 SNHLY and CDR2 FYNNEI.

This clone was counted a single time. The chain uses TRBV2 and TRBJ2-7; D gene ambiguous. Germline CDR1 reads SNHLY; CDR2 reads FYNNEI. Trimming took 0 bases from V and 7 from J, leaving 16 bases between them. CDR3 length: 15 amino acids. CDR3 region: CASSEARSLHGEQYF. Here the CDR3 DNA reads TGTGCCAGCAGTGAAGCACGGAGTCTGCACGGAGAGCAGTACTTC.

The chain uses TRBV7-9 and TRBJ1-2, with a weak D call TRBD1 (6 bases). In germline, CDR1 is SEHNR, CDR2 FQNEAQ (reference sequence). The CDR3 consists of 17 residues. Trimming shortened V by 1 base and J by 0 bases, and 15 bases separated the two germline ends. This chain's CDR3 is CASSLVSQGRTNYGYTF. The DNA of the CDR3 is TGTGCCAGCAGCTTAGTAAGTCAGGGGCGGACTAACTATGGCTACACCTTC.

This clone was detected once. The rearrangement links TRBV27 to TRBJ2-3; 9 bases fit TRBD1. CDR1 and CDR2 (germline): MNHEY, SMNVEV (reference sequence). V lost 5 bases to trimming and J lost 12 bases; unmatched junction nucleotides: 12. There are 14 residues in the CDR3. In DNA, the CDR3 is TGTGCCAGCAGTCCTCCGGGACAGGGCTACTCACAGTATTTT. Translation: CASSPPGQGYSQYF.

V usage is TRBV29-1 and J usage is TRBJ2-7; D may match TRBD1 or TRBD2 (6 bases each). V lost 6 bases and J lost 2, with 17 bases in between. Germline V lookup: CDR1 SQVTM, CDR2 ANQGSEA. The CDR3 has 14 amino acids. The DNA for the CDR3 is TGCAGCGTCCAACGGGGGACAAGGACCTACGAGCAGTACTTC. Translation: CSVQRGTRTYEQYF.

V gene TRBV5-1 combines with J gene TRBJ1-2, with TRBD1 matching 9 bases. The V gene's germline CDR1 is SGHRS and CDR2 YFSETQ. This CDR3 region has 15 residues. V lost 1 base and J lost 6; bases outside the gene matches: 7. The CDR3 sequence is CASSLRTGGADGYTF. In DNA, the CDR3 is TGCGCCAGCAGCTTGCGCACAGGGGGCGCGGATGGCTACACCTTC.

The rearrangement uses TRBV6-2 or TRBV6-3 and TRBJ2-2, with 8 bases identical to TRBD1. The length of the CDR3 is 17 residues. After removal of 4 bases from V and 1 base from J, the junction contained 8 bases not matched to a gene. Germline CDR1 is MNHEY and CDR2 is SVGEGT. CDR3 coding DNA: TGTGCCAGCAGTTTGAGTGGACAGGGAGTGAACACCGGGGAGCTGTTTTTT. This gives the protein CASSLSGQGVNTGELFF.